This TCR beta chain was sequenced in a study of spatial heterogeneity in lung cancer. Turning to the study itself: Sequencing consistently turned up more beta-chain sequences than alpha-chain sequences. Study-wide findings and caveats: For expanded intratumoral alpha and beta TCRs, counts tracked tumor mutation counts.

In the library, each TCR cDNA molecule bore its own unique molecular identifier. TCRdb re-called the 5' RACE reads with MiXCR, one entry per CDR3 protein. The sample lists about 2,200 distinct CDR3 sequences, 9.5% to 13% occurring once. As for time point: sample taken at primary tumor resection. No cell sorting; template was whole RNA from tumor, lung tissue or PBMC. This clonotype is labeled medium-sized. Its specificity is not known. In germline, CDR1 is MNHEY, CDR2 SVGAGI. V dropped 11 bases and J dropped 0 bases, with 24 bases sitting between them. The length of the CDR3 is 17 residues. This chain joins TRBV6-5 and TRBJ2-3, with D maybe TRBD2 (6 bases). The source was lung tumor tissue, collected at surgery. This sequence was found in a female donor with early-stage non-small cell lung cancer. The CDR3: CASRWRVRPTSTDTQYF. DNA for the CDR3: TGTGCCTCCCGGTGGAGGGTGCGCCCCACTAGCACAGATACGCAGTATTTT.